This paragraph covers one TCR beta chain sequence. Its antigen is not known. After constant-region reverse-primer amplification, full-length variable regions underwent semi-nested PCR with Nested Universal Primer A. TCRdb fed the 5' RACE reads into MiXCR, producing one record per CDR3 protein. The profile shows approximately 58,000 distinct CDR3 sequences, more than 25% of them singletons. The CDR3 contains 14 residues. Germline values: CDR1 DFQATT, CDR2 SNEGSKA (reference sequence). The V end lost 5 bases, the J end lost 0 bases, and 8 bases lay between the germline ends. Overall study findings and caveats: Tumor-infiltrating Treg TCR alpha and beta sequences overlapped most with tumor naive CD4+ T cells, then blood naive.

Treg sorting used a CD4+CD25+CD127-/low gate. This TCR was recovered from a female donor with breast cancer. Material: tumor-infiltrating Tregs sorted from the breast tumor. The rearrangement uses TRBV20-1 and TRBJ2-6; D is unclear. CDR3 region: CSAASGSGANVLTF. The CDR3 nucleotides read TGCAGTGCTGCCTCGGGCTCTGGGGCCAACGTCCTGACTTTC.